The following is a T cell receptor beta chain sequence with its context. In the original processing: Researchers report that nucleated cell counts were estimated from reference gene primer amplification. Libraries were prepared by immunoSEQ multiplex PCR; TCRdb keeps only in-frame clonotypes and omits some of them. The D gene and trimming were derived from the DNA, and the V and J assignments and clone size from that table. The sample contains approximately 330,000 clones, roughly 87% of which appear only once. This sample was taken from a study of blood T cell repertoires in COVID-19. The CDR3 runs to 15 residues. The germline CDR1 and CDR2 sequences are SNHLY and FYNNEI. Trimming pared 5 bases from V and 5 bases from J, leaving 16 bases between.

The source is a man younger than 40 with COVID-19, enrolled during active disease. V gene TRBV2 combines with J gene TRBJ2-1; D is perhaps TRBD2 (7 bases). Sequenced: peripheral blood. CDR3 residues: CASSRGGPTDNEQFF. The DNA for the CDR3 is TGTGCCAGCAGTAGGGGGGGGCCCACTGACAATGAGCAGTTCTTC.